This T cell receptor beta chain was identified during a study of control samples from healthy donors and cancer patients. Generated by immunoSEQ multiplex PCR, the TCRdb table keeps only in-frame clones and is missing some. Seen here are under 200,000 clones, nearly 96% observed once, and the top ten hold under 1.2%. V lost 11 bases and J 3 bases, leaving 13 bases between the germline ends. The CDR3 contains 12 residues. Germline assignment: CDR1 SGHTA and CDR2 FQGTGA. This clone has only one observation. Material: blood. The receptor was isolated from a woman in her 30s in good health. This chain joins TRBV7-3 and TRBJ1-2; weak D call: TRBD1 (5 bases). CDR3 region: CALEGSYYGYTF. The CDR3 coding sequence is TGTGCCTTGGAGGGGTCTTACTATGGCTACACCTTC.